The present T cell receptor beta chain was sequenced within a study of shared clonotypes between healthy human individuals. The germline V gene encodes CDR1 ENHRY and CDR2 SYGVKD. The V gene lost 2 bases and the J gene lost 2 bases, with 19 bases spanning the gap. The CDR3 consists of 17 residues. Measured with immunoSEQ multiplex PCR; TCRdb has only the in-frame clones, and not every one. The sample includes a few million clones, approximately 95% of them seen just once. In regard to this clone: The target antigen is unknown.

Study results and caveats: Sharing across several donors was seen in 4% to 5% of naive CD4 clonotypes.

The sequenced sample consisted of naive CD4+ T cells from PBMCs. Subset here: CD45RA+ positively selected. The TCR originated in a man aged 18 to 30 in good health. Some clones in this sample may be carry-over from other donors' samples. The gene calls are TRBV10-3 and TRBJ2-7, with a possible D match to TRBD1 (5 bases). CDR3 residues: CAISEKATGETPYEQYF. Written as DNA, the CDR3 is TGTGCCATCAGTGAGAAAGCTACAGGCGAAACCCCCTACGAGCAGTACTTC.